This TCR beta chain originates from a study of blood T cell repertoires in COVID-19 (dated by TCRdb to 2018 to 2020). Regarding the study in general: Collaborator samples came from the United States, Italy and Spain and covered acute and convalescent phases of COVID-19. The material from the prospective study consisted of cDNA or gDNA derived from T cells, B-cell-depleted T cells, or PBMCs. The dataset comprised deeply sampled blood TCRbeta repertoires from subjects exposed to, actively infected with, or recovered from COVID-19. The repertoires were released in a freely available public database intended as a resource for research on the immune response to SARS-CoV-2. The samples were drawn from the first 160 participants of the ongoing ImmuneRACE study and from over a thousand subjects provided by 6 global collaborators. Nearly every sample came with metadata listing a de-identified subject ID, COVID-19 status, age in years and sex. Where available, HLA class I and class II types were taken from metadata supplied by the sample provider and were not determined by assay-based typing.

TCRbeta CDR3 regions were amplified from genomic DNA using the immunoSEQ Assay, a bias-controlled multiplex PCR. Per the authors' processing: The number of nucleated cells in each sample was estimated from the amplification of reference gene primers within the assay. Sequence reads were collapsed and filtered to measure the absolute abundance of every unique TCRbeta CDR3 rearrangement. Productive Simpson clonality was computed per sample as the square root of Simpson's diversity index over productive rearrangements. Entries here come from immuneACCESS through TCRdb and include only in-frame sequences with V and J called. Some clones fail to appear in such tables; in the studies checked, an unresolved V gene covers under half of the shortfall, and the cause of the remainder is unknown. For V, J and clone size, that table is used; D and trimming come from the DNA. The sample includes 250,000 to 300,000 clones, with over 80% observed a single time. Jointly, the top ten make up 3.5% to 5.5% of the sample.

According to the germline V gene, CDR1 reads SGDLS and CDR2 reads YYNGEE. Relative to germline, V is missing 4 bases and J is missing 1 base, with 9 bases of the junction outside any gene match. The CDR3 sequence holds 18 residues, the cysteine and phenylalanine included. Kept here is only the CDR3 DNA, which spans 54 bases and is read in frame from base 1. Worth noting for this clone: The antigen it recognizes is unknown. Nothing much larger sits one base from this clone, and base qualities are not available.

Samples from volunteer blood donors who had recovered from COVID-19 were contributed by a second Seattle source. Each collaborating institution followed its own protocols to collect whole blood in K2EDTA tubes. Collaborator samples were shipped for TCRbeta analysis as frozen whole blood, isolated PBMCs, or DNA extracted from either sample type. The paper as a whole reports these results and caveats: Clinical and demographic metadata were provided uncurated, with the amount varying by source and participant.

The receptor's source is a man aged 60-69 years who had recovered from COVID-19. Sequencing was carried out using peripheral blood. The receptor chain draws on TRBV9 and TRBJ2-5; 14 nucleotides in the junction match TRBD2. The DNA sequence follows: TGTGCCAGCAGCCTCAGGGGGACTAGCGGGAGCCGCCAAGAGACCCAGTACTTC. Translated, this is CASSLRGTSGSRQETQYF.